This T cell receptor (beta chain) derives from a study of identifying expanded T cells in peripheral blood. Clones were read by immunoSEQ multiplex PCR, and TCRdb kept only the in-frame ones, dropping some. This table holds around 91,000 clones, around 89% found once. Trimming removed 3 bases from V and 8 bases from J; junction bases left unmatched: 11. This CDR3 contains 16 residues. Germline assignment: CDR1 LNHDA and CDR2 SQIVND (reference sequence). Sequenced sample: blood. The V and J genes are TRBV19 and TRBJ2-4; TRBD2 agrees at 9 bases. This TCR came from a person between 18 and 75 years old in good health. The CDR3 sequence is CASSMASGRTWDIQYF. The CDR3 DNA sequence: TGTGCCAGTAGTATGGCAAGCGGGAGGACCTGGGACATTCAGTACTTC.